The clone carrying this T cell receptor beta chain appeared a few times. Its matching antigen is unknown. Reverse transcribed after extraction, RNA yielded cDNA as the sequencing template. The method was immunoSEQ multiplex PCR; TCRdb's version includes in-frame clones alone and lacks a portion of them. The sample yields about 140,000 clones, about half seen once. This entry comes from a study of CD8+ T cells in alopecia areata. General observations from the study: Compared with normal scalp, lesional scalp had higher clonality and more expanded CD8+ clones.

The germline V gene has CDR1 SQVTM and CDR2 ANQGSEA. Trimming removed 7 bases from V and 2 bases from J, with 11 bases in between. The CDR3 covers 13 residues. The J gene is TRBJ2-2, the V gene TRBV29-1; no clear D gene. This clonotype originated in a human donor with alopecia areata. Sequenced here: CD4+ T cells sorted from blood, sampled at week 0. This chain's CDR3 is CSASPDNTGELFF. The CDR3 nucleotides read TGCAGCGCGAGTCCCGATAACACCGGGGAGCTGTTTTTT.